This TCR beta chain was obtained from a study of blood T cells in healthy people across ages. Samples each yielded at least 6 micrograms of total RNA. A sample-barcoded 5' primer and a J-beta primer mix were used in a second PCR of roughly 6 to 11 cycles. From the 5' RACE reads, TCRdb called clonotypes with MiXCR, one entry per CDR3 protein. The sample lists just over 1 million distinct CDR3 sequences, 40% to 50% seen once, with under 20% in the top ten. Germline CDR1 is MDHEN and CDR2 is SYDVKM. V lost 5 bases to trimming and J lost 5 bases, with 25 bases between them. The CDR3 contains 17 residues. This clonotype was seen many times.

The TCR originated in a woman aged 60-75 years in good health. This chain joins TRBV28 and TRBJ2-7; tentative D call: TRBD2 (6 bases). Sequencing was performed on blood. The CDR3 region is CASSPYGGGWGEDEQYF. DNA of the CDR3: TGTGCCAGCAGTCCCTATGGTGGGGGGTGGGGTGAGGACGAGCAGTACTTC.